What follows is one TCR beta chain and its context. This entry is derived from a study of shared clonotypes between healthy human individuals. Here immunoSEQ multiplex PCR was the method, and the copy in TCRdb shows in-frame clones only, minus some. The sample contains nearly 600,000 clones, about 95% of which appear only once. Terminally differentiated effector memory CD45RA+ cells were excluded from the naive CD8 cells, which were CD45RO-negative and positively selected for CCR7. The TCR was taken from a woman in her thirties in good health. Sequencing was done on a sample of naive CD8+ T cells sorted from blood.

The CDR3 sequence: CASSTSGQGLNTIYF. CDR3 in DNA: TGTGCCAGCAGTACCTCTGGACAGGGGTTAAACACCATATATTTT. The chain recombines TRBV27 with TRBJ1-3; 9 bases are shared with TRBD1. This CDR3 spans 15 amino acids. J gave up 6 bases and V 5 bases, and 8 bases lay outside the gene matches. Per the germline V gene, CDR1 is MNHEY and CDR2 is SMNVEV (reference sequence).